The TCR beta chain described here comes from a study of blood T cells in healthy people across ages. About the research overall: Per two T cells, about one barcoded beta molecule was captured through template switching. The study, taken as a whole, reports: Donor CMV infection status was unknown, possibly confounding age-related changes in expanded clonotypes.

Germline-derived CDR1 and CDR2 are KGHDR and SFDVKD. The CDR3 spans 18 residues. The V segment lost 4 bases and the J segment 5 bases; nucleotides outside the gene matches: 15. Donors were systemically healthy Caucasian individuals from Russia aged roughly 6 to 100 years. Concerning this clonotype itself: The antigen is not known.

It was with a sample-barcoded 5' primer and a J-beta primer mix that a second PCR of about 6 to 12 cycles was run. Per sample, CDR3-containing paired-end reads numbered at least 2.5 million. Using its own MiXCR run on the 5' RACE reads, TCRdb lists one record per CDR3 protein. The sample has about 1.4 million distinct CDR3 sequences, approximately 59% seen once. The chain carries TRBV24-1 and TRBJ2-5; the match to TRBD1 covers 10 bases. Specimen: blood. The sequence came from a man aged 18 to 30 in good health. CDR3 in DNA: TGTGCCACCAGTGACCCTGGGACAGGGGCATCGTTCCAGGAGACCCAGTACTTC. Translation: CATSDPGTGASFQETQYF.